This T cell receptor beta chain comes out of a study of technical replicates of blood from a few donors. The V gene lost 2 bases and the J gene lost 0 bases, with 5 bases spanning the gap. The CDR3 is 13 residues long. Germline V CDR1 and CDR2: GTSNPN, SVGIG (reference sequence). Repertoires were generated with immunoSEQ multiplex PCR, while TCRdb's copy carries only in-frame clones and drops some. Of under 90,000 clones in the sample, approximately 96% were seen once. The chain recombines TRBV30 with TRBJ1-3, with D unresolved. This TCR came from a human donor in good health. Sequencing was performed on T cells isolated from PBMCs. CDR3 in amino acids: CAWSLISGNTIYF. In DNA form, the CDR3 reads TGTGCCTGGAGTTTAATCTCTGGAAACACCATATATTTT.